This TCR beta chain is drawn from a study of blood T cell repertoires in COVID-19. Across the study: PBMCs, B-cell-depleted T cells, or T cells provided the cDNA or gDNA that made up the material.

Under the authors' procedure: From reference gene primer amplification, estimates of nucleated cell counts were derived. The assay was immunoSEQ multiplex PCR, and TCRdb's table has in-frame clones only and misses some. V and J calls and clone size are given by that table; D and trimming were obtained from the DNA. Of a few hundred thousand clones listed, roughly 86% are singletons. Unmatched junction bases numbered 4, after V lost 4 bases and J lost 1 base. The CDR3 sequence is 15 residues long. Per the germline V gene, CDR1 is SGHTA and CDR2 is FQGTGA. This clone was observed a handful of times. The origin of this receptor is a woman in her fifties or sixties with acute or convalescent COVID-19. This chain links TRBV7-3 with TRBJ2-3, with 8 bases matching TRBD2. The material sequenced was peripheral blood. The CDR3 loop is CASSSTSGRTDTQYF. CDR3 nucleotides: TGTGCCAGCAGCTCAACTAGCGGCCGCACAGATACGCAGTATTTT.